This T cell receptor (beta chain) was sequenced during a study of T cell responses to AZD1222 COVID-19 vaccine. Study results and caveats: Donors were largely white British and mainly female; clonal diversity was possibly underestimated. Repertoires were sampled only after the peak T cell response. CD4 TCRs associated with vaccination spanned spike, dominating at 160-218 and 743-854.

As for this clone: No antigen is known for it.

CDR3 size: 16 residues. Per germline, CDR1 SEHNR and CDR2 FQNEAQ (reference sequence). The V and J ends lost 4 bases and 2 bases, in that order; junction bases with no gene match: 3. Produced via immunoSEQ multiplex PCR; TCRdb's table is partial and in-frame only. The sample yields 150,000 or so clones, 86% seen once. The receptor was derived from an adult in good health. The chain employs TRBV7-9 and TRBJ2-3; 13 bases map to TRBD2. Sequenced material: peripheral blood, taken on day 0 of MenACWY control vaccination. The CDR3 DNA reads as TGTGCCAGCAGCTGGACTAGCGGGGGACACACAGATACGCAGTATTTT. Its translation: CASSWTSGGHTDTQYF.